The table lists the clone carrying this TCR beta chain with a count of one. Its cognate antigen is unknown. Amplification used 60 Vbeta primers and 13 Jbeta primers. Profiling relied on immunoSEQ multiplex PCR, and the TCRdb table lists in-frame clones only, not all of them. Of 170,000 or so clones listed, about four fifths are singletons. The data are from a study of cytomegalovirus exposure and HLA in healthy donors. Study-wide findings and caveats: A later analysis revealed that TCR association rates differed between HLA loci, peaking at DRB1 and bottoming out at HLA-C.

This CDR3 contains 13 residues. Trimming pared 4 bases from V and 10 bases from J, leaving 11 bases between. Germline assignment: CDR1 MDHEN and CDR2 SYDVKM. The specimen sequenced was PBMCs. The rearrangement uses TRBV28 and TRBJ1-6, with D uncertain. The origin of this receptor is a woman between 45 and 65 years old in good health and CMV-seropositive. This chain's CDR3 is CASSSTEFSPLHF. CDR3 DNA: TGTGCCAGCAGTTCTACAGAGTTCTCACCCCTCCACTTT.